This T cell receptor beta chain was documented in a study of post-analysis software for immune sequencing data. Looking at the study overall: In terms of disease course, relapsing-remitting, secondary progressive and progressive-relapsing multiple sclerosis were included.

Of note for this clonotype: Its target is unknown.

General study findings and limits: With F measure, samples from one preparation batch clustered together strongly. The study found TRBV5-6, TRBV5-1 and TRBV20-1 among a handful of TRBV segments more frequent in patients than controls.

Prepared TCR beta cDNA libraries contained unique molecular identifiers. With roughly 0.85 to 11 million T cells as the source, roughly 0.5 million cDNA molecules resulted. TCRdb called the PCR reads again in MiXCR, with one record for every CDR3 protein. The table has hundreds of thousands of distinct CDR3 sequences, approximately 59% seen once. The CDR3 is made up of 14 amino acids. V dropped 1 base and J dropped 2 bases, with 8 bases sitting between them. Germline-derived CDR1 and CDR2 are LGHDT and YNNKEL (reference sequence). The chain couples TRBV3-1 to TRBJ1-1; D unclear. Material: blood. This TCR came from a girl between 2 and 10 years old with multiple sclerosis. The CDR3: CASSQVTPNTEAFF. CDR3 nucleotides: TGTGCCAGCAGCCAAGTTACACCCAACACTGAAGCTTTCTTT.